These 19 T cell receptor beta chains originate from one sample sequenced in a study of shared clonotypes between healthy human individuals. The protocol was immunoSEQ multiplex PCR, while the TCRdb copy is restricted to in-frame clones and leaves out a portion. The sample has 400,000 to 500,000 clones, 70% to 85% seen once. The sample consisted of PBMCs. Receptors originate from a woman between 40 and 50 years old in good health. Some clones in this sample may be carry-over from other donors' samples.

This clone came up a few times. The gene calls are TRBV19 and TRBJ1-4; possibly TRBD1 for D (5 bases). Trimming pared 6 bases from V and 8 bases from J, leaving 13 bases between. Per germline, CDR1 LNHDA and CDR2 SQIVND (reference sequence). The CDR3 consists of 13 residues. In DNA form, the CDR3 reads TGTGCCAGTAGCCCAGGGTTGTGGGAAAAACTGTTTTTT. Translation: CASSPGLWEKLFF.

The genes are TRBV6-6 and TRBJ2-3; D assignment may be TRBD1 or TRBD2 (5 bases each). Between the trimmed V and J ends, which lost 3 bases and 0 bases, there was a span of 13 bases. Germline V CDR1 and CDR2: MNHNY, SVGAGI (reference sequence). The CDR3 runs 16 residues. The CDR3 bases are TGTGCCAGCAGTTATCCGGCCAGGGAGAGCACAGATACGCAGTATTTT. Protein sequence: CASSYPARESTDTQYF.

V gene TRBV19 combines with J gene TRBJ2-3; 7 nucleotides agree with TRBD2. This CDR3 is built from 16 residues. Germline V gene sequence: CDR1 LNHDA, CDR2 SQIVND (reference sequence). The V and J ends lost 5 bases and 1 base, in that order; junction bases with no gene match: 9. In DNA, the CDR3 is TGTGCCAGTAGTGGTCGTACGGGGGGACGCACAGATACGCAGTATTTT. Translated: CASSGRTGGRTDTQYF. Looking up the rest from reference TRBV19 and TRBJ2-3 gives the full variable domain: DGGITQSPKYLFRKEGQNVTLSCEQNLNHDAMYWYRQDPGQGLRLIYYSQIVNDFQKGDIAEGYSVSREKKESFPLTVTSAQKNPTAFYLCASSGRTGGRTDTQYFGPGTRLTVL.

The chain links TRBV28 to TRBJ1-1; 8 bases fit TRBD1. In germline, CDR1 is MDHEN, CDR2 SYDVKM. The CDR3 runs to 15 residues. V lost 4 bases to trimming and J lost 5 bases; unmatched junction nucleotides: 9. CDR3 amino acids: CASSSQDRARTEAFF. In nucleotides, the CDR3 is TGTGCCAGCAGTTCCCAGGACAGGGCGAGGACTGAAGCTTTCTTT. Full variable domain (rest looked up from reference TRBV28 and TRBJ1-1): DVKVTQSSRYLVKRTGEKVFLECVQDMDHENMFWYRQDPGLGLRLIYFSYDVKMKEKGDIPEGYSVSREKKERFSLILESASTNQTSMYLCASSSQDRARTEAFFGQGTRLTVV.

This clone came up a few times. This sequence joins TRBV30 and TRBJ1-6; possible D gene TRBD1, 6 bases. Trimming left V 8 bases short and J 10 bases short, with 15 bases between. CDR3 size: 12 residues. In germline, CDR1 is GTSNPN, CDR2 SVGIG (reference sequence). The DNA for the CDR3 is TGTGCCGGGGCAGGGGCTAACTCACCCCTCCACTTT. Protein sequence: CAGAGANSPLHF.

This rearrangement joins TRBV10-1 to TRBJ2-1, with D possibly being TRBD1 (6 bases). CDR1 is WNHNN, CDR2 SYGVQD, per germline (reference sequence). V was trimmed by 0 bases and J by 4 bases, leaving 13 bases between them. This CDR3 is 16 amino acids long. This CDR3 reads CASSESAGARYNEQFF. CDR3 coding DNA: TGCGCCAGCAGTGAGTCGGCAGGGGCTAGGTACAATGAGCAGTTCTTC.

This clone was observed a handful of times. The chain recombines TRBV30 with TRBJ2-7; 12 bases map to TRBD2. CDR1 and CDR2 from the germline V gene are GTSNPN and SVGIG (reference sequence). The CDR3 length is 14 residues. The junction had 8 bases not matched to a gene; V was cut back by 2 bases and J by 9 bases. CDR3 sequence reads: CAWSRETSGSGQYF. CDR3 in DNA: TGTGCCTGGAGTAGAGAGACTAGCGGGAGCGGGCAGTACTTC.

The V call is TRBV28, the J call TRBJ1-1, with D possibly TRBD1 on 6 matching bases. The CDR3 consists of 13 residues. Trimming took 3 bases from V and 10 from J, leaving 15 bases between them. Germline CDR1 MDHEN, CDR2 SYDVKM. The CDR3 here is CASSFEGGRRAFF. The CDR3 nucleotides read TGTGCCAGCAGTTTCGAGGGGGGGCGCCGAGCTTTCTTT.

This chain links TRBV7-2 with TRBJ2-5; 10 bases are a match to TRBD2. With 2 bases clipped from V and 4 bases from J, the junction kept 1 base outside the gene matches. CDR3 length: 14 residues. CDR1 is SGHTA and CDR2 is FQGNSA in the germline V gene. The DNA of the CDR3 is TGTGCCAGCAGCTTAAGACTAGCGGGAGAGACCCAGTACTTC. Its protein is CASSLRLAGETQYF.

This clone came up once. V usage is TRBV7-9 and J usage is TRBJ2-2; no clear D gene. V lost 2 bases to trimming and J lost 0 bases, with 7 bases between them. Germline V gene sequence: CDR1 SEHNR, CDR2 FQNEAQ (reference sequence). The CDR3 contains 15 residues. The CDR3 spells CASSLYDSNTGELFF. For the CDR3, the DNA is TGTGCCAGCAGCTTATACGACTCGAACACCGGGGAGCTGTTTTTT.

This clone was observed once. The CDR3 DNA is TGTGCCAGCCGCCCGGGGGGGGACGAAAAACTGTTTTTT. This codes for CASRPGGDEKLFF. V gene TRBV28 combines with J gene TRBJ1-4; D is possibly TRBD1 (5 bases). V dropped 8 bases and J dropped 8 bases, with 15 bases sitting between them. There are 13 residues in the CDR3. Germline loops: CDR1 MDHEN, CDR2 SYDVKM.

The chain combines TRBV21-1 with TRBJ2-7; no DNA check was done on the table's D call, TRBD1. TRBV21-1 is a pseudogene. This CDR3 has 14 residues. This CDR3 is CASSKRRQDYEQYF. Written as DNA, the CDR3 is TGTGCCAGCAGCAAAAGACGACAGGACTACGAGCAGTACTTC.

The chain carries TRBV21-1 and TRBJ2-2; the table names TRBD2, a call not compared with the DNA. TRBV21-1 is given as a pseudogene. CDR3 length equals 21 residues. The CDR3 reads CASSKKLWLAGGMLYTGELFF. The CDR3 DNA is TGTGCCAGCAGCAAGAAGTTATGGCTAGCGGGAGGAATGCTATACACCGGGGAGCTGTTTTTT.

The chain uses TRBV6-5 and TRBJ2-7, with no clear D. This CDR3 is 12 amino acids long. Per germline, CDR1 MNHEY and CDR2 SVGAGI. V lost 5 bases to trimming and J lost 3 bases, with 8 bases between them. The CDR3 reads CASSVRGYEQYF. The DNA for the CDR3 is TGTGCCAGCAGTGTACGCGGCTACGAGCAGTACTTC.

The chain combines TRBV7-6 with TRBJ2-5, with TRBD2 identical over 12 bases. The CDR3 totals 15 residues. The J segment lost 7 bases and the V segment lost 5 bases, leaving 8 bases of the junction unmatched. CDR1 is SGHVS, CDR2 FNYEAQ, per germline. The CDR3 region has the DNA TGTGCCAGCAGCCCGGGGCTAGCGGGAGGGTGGACCCAGTACTTC. Translation gives CASSPGLAGGWTQYF. The variable domain in full, with the rest retrieved from reference TRBV7-6 and TRBJ2-5, is GAGVSQSPRYKVTKRGQDVALRCDPISGHVSLYWYRQALGQGPEFLTYFNYEAQQDKSGLPNDRFSAERPEGSISTLTIQRTEQRDSAMYRCASSPGLAGGWTQYFGPGTRLLVL.

In this sample, this clone turned up a few times. J is TRBJ1-1 and V is TRBV5-1; D gene ambiguous. Trimming shortened V by 7 bases and J by 3 bases, and 16 bases separated the two germline ends. This CDR3 has 14 amino acids. Germline loops: CDR1 SGHRS, CDR2 YFSETQ. CDR3 sequence: CASQRADFDTEAFF. The DNA of the CDR3 is TGCGCCAGCCAGCGGGCGGACTTTGACACTGAAGCTTTCTTT.

This chain uses TRBV19 with TRBJ2-7, with a tentative D call TRBD1 (5 bases). The V and J ends lost 6 bases and 6 bases respectively, with 18 bases between them. Germline CDR1 and CDR2: LNHDA and SQIVND (reference sequence). The CDR3 is made up of 14 amino acids. CDR3 protein: CASRTGASVVEQYF. The DNA for the CDR3 is TGTGCCAGTAGAACAGGTGCTTCGGTAGTCGAGCAGTACTTC.

This clone was observed a handful of times. CDR3 nucleotides: TGTGCCAGCAGCTTAAGGCCGGCCGAGCAGTACTTC. Translation: CASSLRPAEQYF. This chain links TRBV7-2 with TRBJ2-7; D not resolved. Germline CDR1 and CDR2: SGHTA and FQGNSA. The germline V and J ends were trimmed by 2 bases and 6 bases, with 8 bases remaining between them. This CDR3 is built from 12 residues.

This clone has more than one count but fewer than ten. The chain carries TRBV7-2 and TRBJ2-7; 9 nucleotides align to TRBD1. The length of the CDR3 is 16 residues. Germline V gene sequence: CDR1 SGHTA, CDR2 FQGNSA. Trimming cost V 5 bases and J 1 base; bases outside gene matches: 9. CDR3 region: CASSPPGQGKSYEQYF. The CDR3 DNA reads as TGTGCCAGCAGCCCCCCCGGACAGGGGAAGTCCTACGAGCAGTACTTC.